This TCR beta chain comes out of a study of T cell responses to AZD1222 COVID-19 vaccine. TCRdb's copy holds only in-frame clones and misses some; the assay was immunoSEQ multiplex PCR. This sample yields 90,000 to 120,000 clones, of which approximately 89% are seen a single time; 20% to 25% belongs to the top ten. The CDR3 spans 15 residues. Trimming took off 7 bases at V and 0 bases at J, with 13 bases between the two ends. Per the germline V gene, CDR1 is LNHDA and CDR2 is SQIVND (reference sequence). This TCR came from an adult in good health. The rearrangement uses TRBV19 and TRBJ1-5; weak D call: TRBD1 (6 bases). The sequenced sample was peripheral blood, obtained on day 0 of AZD1222 vaccination. CDR3 region: CASIGGGYSNQPQHF. The CDR3 DNA sequence: TGTGCCAGTATTGGGGGCGGGTATAGCAATCAGCCCCAGCATTTT.